Each of the 26 T cell receptor beta chains below was sequenced from the same sample in a study of regulatory T cells in long-lasting Graves disease. Time point noted: persistent/refractory GD, antithyroid drugs over 5 years with positive TRAb. Researchers made the TCR library from RNA that was extracted from PBMCs. TCR beta libraries were built with iRepertoire HTBI primers and Arm-PCR of CDR3 regions. TCRdb called the multiplex PCR reads again in MiXCR, with one record for every CDR3 protein. The profile shows a few hundred thousand distinct CDR3 sequences, approximately 21% of them singletons. Sequences were derived from peripheral blood mononuclear cells (PBMCs), sampled when the disease was refractory, from a patient treated with antithyroid drugs. These receptors were collected from a female donor with Graves disease.

The chain employs TRBV12-3 or TRBV12-4 and TRBJ1-3; D gene uncertain. The CDR3 extends over 12 amino acids. With 6 bases removed from V and 3 bases from J, the gap between germline ends came to 6 bases. CDR3 DNA sequence: TGTGCCAGCAGGTTGAGTGGAAACACCATATATTTT. Translation gives CASRLSGNTIYF.

This clonotype has at least ten counts. This rearrangement joins TRBV2 to TRBJ1-5; 7 bases are shared with TRBD1. The CDR3 is made up of 16 amino acids. Germline lookup yields CDR1 SNHLY and CDR2 FYNNEI. V was pared by 7 bases and J by 0 bases, with 9 bases of the junction left unmatched. The CDR3 DNA follows: TGTGCCAGCACCGGGGGACAGTCGGATAGCAATCAGCCCCAGCATTTT. Encoded protein: CASTGGQSDSNQPQHF.

This clonotype occurred many times. The rearrangement links TRBV7-2 to TRBJ2-7; no clear D gene. The germline V and J ends were trimmed by 4 bases and 3 bases, with 7 bases remaining between them. From germline, CDR1 is SGHTA and CDR2 FQGNSA. CDR3 length: 12 residues. CDR3 nucleotide sequence: TGTGCCAGCAGCTCCCCTGGCTACGAGCAGTACTTC. Translation gives CASSSPGYEQYF.

This clonotype has more than one count but fewer than ten. J is TRBJ2-7 and V is TRBV15; D ambiguous. CDR3 size: 14 residues. CDR1 and CDR2 (germline): LNHNV, YYDKDF (reference sequence). V was clipped by 3 bases and J by 2 bases, with 11 bases between them. CDR3 DNA sequence: TGTGCCACCAGCAGGGGAATCCCCCCCTACGAGCAGTACTTC. It yields the protein CATSRGIPPYEQYF.

This clonotype was recorded a few times. The chain recombines TRBV7-2 with TRBJ2-1; D is unclear. Trimming removed 3 bases from V and 4 bases from J, with 7 bases in between. The length of the CDR3 is 13 residues. Germline V lookup: CDR1 SGHTA, CDR2 FQGNSA. DNA of the CDR3: TGTGCCAGCAGCTTGTCTGCTTACAATGAGCAGTTCTTC. Translation: CASSLSAYNEQFF.

This clonotype was counted only a few times. The genes are TRBV27 and TRBJ1-2; unclear D gene. The CDR3 has 15 amino acids. Germline lookup yields CDR1 MNHEY and CDR2 SMNVEV (reference sequence). The V and J ends lost 2 bases and 4 bases respectively, with 14 bases between them. The CDR3 region has the DNA TGTGCCAGCAGTTTACGCCTGCTCAACCCCTATGGCTACACCTTC. Protein: CASSLRLLNPYGYTF.

This clonotype has a handful of counts. CDR3 amino acids: CASSQYVEGQPQHF. The CDR3 nucleotides read TGCGCCAGCAGCCAATACGTAGAAGGTCAGCCCCAGCATTTT. J is TRBJ1-5 and V is TRBV4-1; D uncertain. V dropped 2 bases and J dropped 6 bases, with 11 bases sitting between them. The CDR3 length is 14 residues. Germline V CDR1 and CDR2: MGHRA, YSYEKL.

The table lists this clonotype with a few counts. The chain combines TRBV20-1 with TRBJ2-2; 8 nucleotides line up with TRBD1. This CDR3 has 16 amino acids. From germline, CDR1 is DFQATT and CDR2 SNEGSKA (reference sequence). Trimming removed 6 bases from V and 3 bases from J; junction bases left unmatched: 12. CDR3 region: CSATPLDRVDTGELFF. The CDR3 nucleotides read TGCAGTGCCACCCCTTTGGACAGGGTGGACACCGGGGAGCTGTTTTTT.

This clonotype was counted many times. V usage is TRBV28 and J usage is TRBJ2-7; D call uncertain. The germline V gene encodes CDR1 MDHEN and CDR2 SYDVKM. Trimming shortened V by 10 bases and J by 2 bases, and 18 bases separated the two germline ends. The CDR3 contains 14 residues. CDR3 region: CATKAETPTYEQYF. CDR3 nucleotides: TGTGCCACGAAAGCCGAGACACCTACCTACGAGCAGTACTTC.

With respect to this clonotype: A much larger clonotype is one base distant, so this may be a read error. The gene calls are TRBV19 and TRBJ1-6; D is unresolved. V was clipped by 0 bases and J by 5 bases, with 17 bases between them. The germline CDR1 and CDR2 sequences are LNHDA and SQIVND (reference sequence). This CDR3 spans 18 amino acids. CDR3 protein: CASSIDLKPPTDNSPLHF. DNA of the CDR3: TGTGCCAGTAGTATAGATCTCAAGCCCCCAACCGATAATTCACCCCTCCACTTT.

This clonotype showed up just a few times. The gene calls are TRBV3-1 and TRBJ1-1, with 7 bases identical to TRBD1. Per the germline V gene, CDR1 is LGHDT and CDR2 is YNNKEL (reference sequence). This CDR3 comprises 15 residues. V trimming: 4 bases; J trimming: 6 bases; junction bases outside the gene matches: 11. The CDR3 DNA sequence: TGTGCCAGCAGCCCGACTCCGACAGGGTATGCTGAAGCTTTCTTT. As protein: CASSPTPTGYAEAFF.

This clonotype occurred a few times. CDR3 loop: CASSLDHRGPTNEKLFF. CDR3 sequence (DNA): TGTGCCAGCAGCTTAGATCACCGGGGGCCAACTAATGAAAAACTGTTTTTT. This rearrangement joins TRBV7-2 to TRBJ1-4, with a possible D match to TRBD1 (6 bases). CDR1 SGHTA and CDR2 FQGNSA come from the germline V gene. V gave up 1 base and J gave up 0 bases, with 12 bases separating them. The CDR3 has 17 residues.

This clonotype was seen repeatedly, ten times or more. The V gene is TRBV28, the J gene TRBJ2-4; possibly TRBD1 for D (5 bases). This CDR3 region has 15 residues. The V end lost 3 bases, the J end lost 6 bases, and 15 bases lay between the germline ends. CDR1 MDHEN and CDR2 SYDVKM come from the germline V gene. In DNA, the CDR3 is TGTGCCAGCAGTTTTTATCTCGGTAGGGGAAACATTCAGTACTTC. It translates to CASSFYLGRGNIQYF. Drawing the rest from reference TRBV28 and TRBJ2-4, the complete variable domain is DVKVTQSSRYLVKRTGEKVFLECVQDMDHENMFWYRQDPGLGLRLIYFSYDVKMKEKGDIPEGYSVSREKKERFSLILESASTNQTSMYLCASSFYLGRGNIQYFGAGTRLSVL.

In this sample, this clonotype turned up a few times. The V and J genes are TRBV20-1 and TRBJ1-2, with 12 bases fitting TRBD1. The CDR3 is made up of 17 amino acids. V gave up 3 bases and J gave up 1 base; unmatched junction bases: 9. The germline CDR1 and CDR2 sequences are DFQATT and SNEGSKA (reference sequence). The CDR3 DNA reads TGCAGTGCTAGTGCCCGGGACAGGGGGCCCTATAACTATGGCTACACCTTC. This encodes CSASARDRGPYNYGYTF.

This clonotype has at least ten counts. This sequence joins TRBV7-2 and TRBJ1-1; TRBD1 matches 9 bases. Unmatched junction bases numbered 11, after V lost 1 base and J lost 8 bases. CDR1 and CDR2 (germline): SGHTA, FQGNSA. CDR3 size: 16 residues. The CDR3 DNA reads as TGTGCCAGCAGCTTAGTACTTACAGGGGGCGCAAAGGAAGCTTTCTTT. Translated, it gives CASSLVLTGGAKEAFF.

This clonotype was detected ten times or more. This chain connects TRBV28 to TRBJ1-2; 8 bases map to TRBD1. Trimming at V came to 10 bases and at J to 8 bases, leaving 18 bases not matched to a gene. The CDR3 length is 15 residues. Germline CDR1 MDHEN, CDR2 SYDVKM. The DNA of the CDR3 is TGTGCCACCTCAAAGCCGGGACAGGCCCTCGGGGGCTACACCTTC. This gives the protein CATSKPGQALGGYTF.

This chain uses TRBV29-1 with TRBJ1-4; 9 nucleotides match TRBD1. This CDR3 spans 16 amino acids. J was trimmed by 7 bases and V by 0 bases; bases with no gene match: 9. Per the germline V gene, CDR1 is SQVTM and CDR2 is ANQGSEA. CDR3: CSVEDLGRQGVEKLFF. Written as DNA, the CDR3 is TGCAGCGTTGAAGATCTTGGGAGACAGGGGGTTGAAAAACTGTTTTTT.

This clonotype was seen repeatedly, ten times or more. The rearrangement uses TRBV28 and TRBJ1-2; unclear D gene. Germline lookup yields CDR1 MDHEN and CDR2 SYDVKM. This CDR3 is 14 amino acids long. Trimming left V 3 bases short and J 7 bases short, with 15 bases between. The CDR3 spells CASSFLGRSVGYTF. In DNA form, the CDR3 reads TGTGCCAGCAGTTTTTTAGGGAGATCGGTTGGCTACACCTTC.

This clonotype was observed a few times. This chain connects TRBV9 to TRBJ1-2; TRBD1 aligns across 9 bases. Germline CDR1 and CDR2: SGDLS and YYNGEE. This CDR3 is 18 amino acids long. Trimming cost V 4 bases and J 4 bases; bases outside gene matches: 17. CDR3 amino acids: CASSSTGGGIDGSYGYTF. In DNA, the CDR3 is TGTGCCAGCAGCTCAACAGGGGGCGGAATAGATGGGTCCTATGGCTACACCTTC.

V and J are TRBV5-5 and TRBJ2-7, with 8 bases fitting TRBD1. The germline V gene encodes CDR1 SGHKS and CDR2 YYEKEE (reference sequence). This CDR3 has 15 amino acids. After removal of 2 bases from V and 5 bases from J, the junction contained 9 bases not matched to a gene. CDR3 in amino acids: CASSFIAGQGDEQYF. CDR3 DNA: TGTGCCAGCAGCTTTATCGCAGGACAGGGCGACGAGCAGTACTTC.

In this sample, this clonotype turned up many times. CDR3 protein: CATIGQSYEQYF. CDR3 sequence (DNA): TGTGCCACCATTGGACAGAGCTACGAGCAGTACTTC. V usage is TRBV28 and J usage is TRBJ2-7; maybe TRBD1 (6 bases). This CDR3 contains 12 residues. Germline V gene sequence: CDR1 MDHEN, CDR2 SYDVKM. Trimming removed 10 bases at V and 3 bases at J, with 13 bases between.

The rearrangement links TRBV6-2 or TRBV6-3 to TRBJ2-5; D is possibly TRBD1 (5 bases). V gave up 6 bases and J gave up 4 bases, with 12 bases separating them. This CDR3 has 13 residues. The germline V gene encodes CDR1 MNHEY and CDR2 SVGEGT. The CDR3 is CASSTGKRETQYF. DNA for the CDR3: TGTGCCAGCAGCACAGGAAAGCGAGAGACCCAGTACTTC.

On this clonotype: A clone one base away is much larger, so this may be a read error. Lacking the conserved final phenylalanine or tryptophan, this CDR3 likely reflects a read error. In DNA, the CDR3 is TGTGCCAGCAGTTTAAATGTGGGGCAGTATGGCTACACCCTC. Translation gives CASSLNVGQYGYTL. The genes are TRBV28 and TRBJ1-2; D might be TRBD1 (5 bases). This CDR3 has 14 residues. V was pared by 2 bases and J by 5 bases, with 12 bases between. Germline V lookup: CDR1 MDHEN, CDR2 SYDVKM.

This clonotype was recorded many times. The gene calls are TRBV20-1 and TRBJ2-7, with a tentative D call TRBD1 (7 bases). The CDR3 has 12 amino acids. Between the trimmed V and J ends, which lost 6 bases and 5 bases, there was a span of 14 bases. CDR1 and CDR2 (germline): DFQATT, SNEGSKA (reference sequence). The CDR3, as DNA: TGCAGTGCGCGCAGGGGGGTCGACGAGCAGTACTTC. Protein sequence: CSARRGVDEQYF.

This clonotype has only a few counts. The V and J genes are TRBV4-2 and TRBJ2-2; possibly TRBD2 for D (6 bases). CDR1 and CDR2 from the germline V gene are LGHNA and YNFKEQ. The CDR3 runs 17 residues. The V end lost 0 bases, the J end lost 6 bases, and 17 bases lay between the germline ends. The CDR3 reads CASSQEGGLYPPGELFF. The DNA of the CDR3 is TGTGCCAGCAGCCAAGAGGGAGGACTTTATCCTCCCGGGGAGCTGTTTTTT.

This clonotype was seen only a few times. The chain joins TRBV7-8 to TRBJ2-4; possibly TRBD1 for D (5 bases). The CDR3 runs 14 residues. The V gene's germline CDR1 is SGHVS and CDR2 FQNEAQ. V dropped 4 bases and J dropped 5 bases, with 12 bases sitting between them. The CDR3 bases are TGTGCCAGCAGCTCGGCCTGGGGCCAAAACATTCAGTACTTC. This gives the protein CASSSAWGQNIQYF.